This T cell receptor beta chain was sequenced in a study of early T cells in non-severe SARS-CoV-2 infection. Study details: The study sequenced bulk RNA from unsorted whole blood, with chains unpaired.

This clonotype was picked up many times. Its antigen is still unknown. Unique molecular identifiers were added to individual cDNA molecules. TCRdb itself ran the 5' RACE reads through MiXCR, one entry per CDR3 protein. The sample lists about 38,000 distinct CDR3 sequences; 3.5% to 5% were seen once. The study, taken as a whole, reports: VDJdb matching skewed toward anti-spike CD8 responses, missing private and CD4 specificities.

CDR1 MNHEY and CDR2 SVGAGI come from the germline V gene. The CDR3 length is 12 residues. V lost 4 bases and J lost 4, with 7 bases in between. The sample taken for sequencing was whole blood. This receptor was identified in an adult who was a healthcare worker with PCR-confirmed SARS-CoV-2 infection or an uninfected control (not recorded which). V and J are TRBV6-5 and TRBJ1-2; a possible D gene is TRBD1 (6 bases). The CDR3 spells CASSSDSYGYTF. CDR3 in DNA: TGTGCCAGCAGTTCGGACAGCTATGGCTACACCTTC.